This record concerns one T cell receptor beta chain sequence. Sequenced by immunoSEQ multiplex PCR; TCRdb stores in-frame clones only, minus some. The sample consists of tens of thousands of clones, around 90% of them appearing once. Seattle participants joined during active infection and were tracked over time. This CDR3 contains 15 residues. Germline V gene sequence: CDR1 MNHEY, CDR2 SMNVEV (reference sequence). V lost 3 bases to trimming and J lost 0 bases, with 6 bases between them. This sample stems from a study of blood T cell repertoires in COVID-19. Study summary: Specimens from acute and convalescent COVID-19 originated in the United States, Italy and Spain.

The clonotype comes from a man aged 45-65 years with COVID-19, enrolled during active disease. V gene TRBV27 combines with J gene TRBJ1-6, with a tentative D call TRBD1 (5 bases). The sample taken for sequencing was peripheral blood. In DNA form, the CDR3 reads TGTGCCAGCAGTTTCGGGGGCTCCTATAATTCACCCCTCCACTTT. It encodes CASSFGGSYNSPLHF.